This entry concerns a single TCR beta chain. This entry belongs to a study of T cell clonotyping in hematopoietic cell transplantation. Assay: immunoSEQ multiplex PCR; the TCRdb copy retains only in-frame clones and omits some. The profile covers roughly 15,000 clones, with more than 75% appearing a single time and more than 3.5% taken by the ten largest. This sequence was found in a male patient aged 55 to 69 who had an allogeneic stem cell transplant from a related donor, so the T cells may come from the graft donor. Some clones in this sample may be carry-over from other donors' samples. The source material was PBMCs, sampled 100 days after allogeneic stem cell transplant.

The CDR3 nucleotides read TGTGCCAGCAGTTTAGGTGACTTGGCGGGCTACACCTTC. Translated: CASSLGDLAGYTF. This chain connects TRBV28 to TRBJ1-2; no reliable D call. CDR1 is MDHEN, CDR2 SYDVKM, per germline. The V and J ends lost 2 bases and 8 bases respectively, with 12 bases between them. CDR3 length: 13 residues.